The 24 T cell receptor beta chains below all came from one sample that was sequenced in a study of OX40 agonist ivuxolimab in advanced cancers. Method: immunoSEQ multiplex PCR; TCRdb's copy keeps in-frame clones and lacks some. The sample yields some 58,000 clones, roughly 80% seen once. The material sequenced was CD4+ or CD8+ T cells sorted from blood, taken in a trial of the OX40 agonist ivuxolimab. The receptors shown here come from an adult with an advanced solid tumor such as melanoma, head and neck, liver or kidney cancer.

This sequence joins TRBV10-3 and TRBJ1-2; TRBD1 matches at 7 bases. V lost 5 bases, J lost 4 bases, and 7 bases stayed unmatched. CDR3 length: 14 amino acids. Per the germline V gene, CDR1 is ENHRY and CDR2 is SYGVKD. The CDR3 here is CAISPDRVGYGYTF. The CDR3 DNA follows: TGTGCCATCAGTCCCGACAGGGTTGGCTATGGCTACACCTTC.

This clone was seen once. This chain links TRBV7-2 with TRBJ2-5; 8 bases match TRBD1. With the DNA end fitting TRBJ2-7 better, the J assignment may be wrong. Germline V lookup: CDR1 SGHTA, CDR2 FQGNSA. CDR3 size: 15 residues. The CDR3 is CASSPARGRPYEQYF. The CDR3 region has the DNA TGTGCCAGCAGCCCGGCCAGGGGGCGACCCTACGAGCAGTACTTC.

The CDR3 region is CASSVGRGRNTIYF. The CDR3 DNA follows: TGTGCCAGCAGCGTAGGCAGGGGAAGAAACACCATATATTTT. V is TRBV9 and J is TRBJ1-3; tentative D call: TRBD1 (6 bases). Trimming removed 0 bases from V and 5 bases from J, with 9 bases in between. The CDR3 loop spans 14 amino acids. From germline, CDR1 is SGDLS and CDR2 YYNGEE.

CDR3 sequence (DNA): TGTGCCAGCAGCGCGCAGGGACTAGCGGGCGGCGAGCAGTACTTC. This encodes CASSAQGLAGGEQYF. This chain links TRBV9 with TRBJ2-7; 12 bases map to TRBD2. CDR1 is SGDLS and CDR2 is YYNGEE in the germline V gene. The CDR3 runs 15 residues. V trimming: 3 bases; J trimming: 6 bases; junction bases outside the gene matches: 7.

About this clone: One end of the junction does not line up with germline, which may come from a read error. The V and J genes are TRBV6-1 and TRBJ1-3; D is uncertain. Germline V gives CDR1 MNHNS, CDR2 SASEGT. CDR3 length: 12 residues. CDR3 residues: CASSEGAGRRNF. The CDR3 DNA reads TGTGCCAGCAGTGAAGGAGCAGGCCGTAGGAATTTT.

This sequence joins TRBV27 and TRBJ2-1, with D possibly being TRBD1 or TRBD2 (6 bases each). CDR1 MNHEY and CDR2 SMNVEV come from the germline V gene (reference sequence). Trimming left V 4 bases short and J 8 bases short, with 15 bases between. The CDR3 is made up of 14 amino acids. The CDR3 nucleotides are TGTGCCAGCAGTTATACGACTAGGGGGGATGAGCAGTTCTTC. It codes for CASSYTTRGDEQFF.

V is TRBV4-1 and J is TRBJ2-1; TRBD1 might be the D (5 bases). This CDR3 contains 16 residues. Trimming left V 0 bases short and J 8 bases short, with 17 bases between. Germline V gene sequence: CDR1 MGHRA, CDR2 YSYEKL. The CDR3 DNA sequence: TGCGCCAGCAGCCAAGAGGCCTCAGGGCAGGGCGATGAGCAGTTCTTC. Translation: CASSQEASGQGDEQFF.

This clone has just one count. The genes are TRBV5-1 and TRBJ2-1, with a weak D call TRBD2 (5 bases). V lost 0 bases to trimming and J lost 6 bases, with 13 bases between them. Germline CDR1 and CDR2: SGHRS and YFSETQ. This CDR3 has 15 residues. In nucleotides, the CDR3 is TGCGCCAGCAGCTTGGGACCTACTAGTTTCAATGAGCAGTTCTTC. Protein sequence: CASSLGPTSFNEQFF.

The chain has TRBV18 and TRBJ2-1; D gene ambiguous. The CDR3 length is 12 residues. V was trimmed by 3 bases and J by 5 bases, leaving 5 bases between them. Germline CDR1 KGHSH, CDR2 LQKENI. The CDR3 protein is CASSPSDNEQFF. In DNA form, the CDR3 reads TGTGCCAGCTCACCCTCGGACAATGAGCAGTTCTTC.

V usage is TRBV27 and J usage is TRBJ1-1, with D hard to call. This CDR3 contains 15 residues. Germline values: CDR1 MNHEY, CDR2 SMNVEV (reference sequence). Trimming stripped 2 bases from V and 0 bases from J, with 10 bases between. CDR3 amino acids: CASSLLESMNTEAFF. The CDR3 DNA sequence: TGTGCCAGCAGTTTACTAGAGTCCATGAACACTGAAGCTTTCTTT.

The table lists this clone with a count of one. The V call is TRBV4-2, the J call TRBJ2-1; D may be TRBD1 (6 bases). Trimming removed 4 bases from V and 8 bases from J, with 12 bases in between. The CDR3 length is 13 residues. CDR1 and CDR2 (germline): LGHNA, YNFKEQ. The DNA of the CDR3 is TGTGCCAGCAGCCTCCAGGGGAACTATGAGCAGTTCTTC. This sequence encodes CASSLQGNYEQFF.

In nucleotides, the CDR3 is TGTGCCAGCAGCCGGACTAGCCTGGAGACCCAGTACTTC. This sequence encodes CASSRTSLETQYF. J is TRBJ2-5 and V is TRBV7-3; 8 bases fit TRBD2. Germline assignment: CDR1 SGHTA and CDR2 FQGTGA. J was trimmed by 5 bases and V by 5 bases; bases with no gene match: 4. The CDR3 length is 13 residues. Full variable domain (missing parts from reference TRBV7-3 and TRBJ2-5): GAGVSQTPSNKVTEKGKYVELRCDPISGHTALYWYRQSLGQGPEFLIYFQGTGAADDSGLPNDRFFAVRPEGSVSTLKIQRTERGDSAVYLCASSRTSLETQYFGPGTRLLVL.

This rearrangement joins TRBV5-4 to TRBJ2-2, with 14 bases lining up with TRBD2. J lost 6 bases, V lost 4 bases, and 5 bases had no gene match. CDR1 is SGHNT and CDR2 is YYREEE in the germline V gene (reference sequence). The CDR3 is 16 amino acids. The CDR3 DNA reads as TGTGCCAGCAGCGTGGGACTAGCGGGAGACGCCGGGGAGCTGTTTTTT. It encodes CASSVGLAGDAGELFF.

The rearrangement joins TRBV10-3 to TRBJ2-7; 9 positions agree with TRBD1. The CDR3 has 15 residues. The trim removed 5 bases at V and 2 bases at J, leaving 7 bases unmatched. Germline V lookup: CDR1 ENHRY, CDR2 SYGVKD. CDR3 in DNA: TGTGCCATCAGTTTCTCCGGGACAGGGCCCTACGAGCAGTACTTC. Translation gives CAISFSGTGPYEQYF.

This clone came up once. Additional DNA sequences in this sample encode the identical CDR3. The chain couples TRBV2 to TRBJ1-2; a possible D gene is TRBD1 (5 bases). Trimming took off 2 bases at V and 4 bases at J, with 8 bases between the two ends. Per germline, CDR1 SNHLY and CDR2 FYNNEI. The CDR3 has 13 residues. Here the CDR3 reads CASSERGTYGYTF. DNA for the CDR3: TGTGCCAGCAGTGAACGGGGGACCTATGGCTACACCTTC.

This clone came up a few times. The identical CDR3 is also encoded by other nucleotide sequences in the sample. This chain uses TRBV6-5 with TRBJ1-1; D not certain. V dropped 6 bases and J dropped 0 bases, with 14 bases sitting between them. The V gene's germline CDR1 is MNHEY and CDR2 SVGAGI. The CDR3 is 15 residues long. The CDR3 region is CASSQRTAMNTEAFF. CDR3 bases: TGTGCCAGCAGCCAACGGACGGCCATGAACACTGAAGCTTTCTTT.

This clone was detected only once. The gene calls are TRBV27 and TRBJ2-4; D is unclear. The germline V gene has CDR1 MNHEY and CDR2 SMNVEV (reference sequence). The CDR3 extends over 14 amino acids. The ends were cut back, 0 bases at V and 1 base at J, with 4 bases in the middle. The CDR3 DNA sequence: TGTGCCAGCAGTTTATCAGGGGCCAAAAACATTCAGTACTTC. It translates to CASSLSGAKNIQYF.

The chain joins TRBV25-1 to TRBJ2-5, with TRBD2 as a possible D gene (6 bases). The CDR3 covers 12 residues. Germline V lookup: CDR1 MGHDK, CDR2 SYGVNS. V was clipped by 6 bases and J by 1 base, with 6 bases between them. The CDR3 is CASRTSQETQYF. The DNA of the CDR3 is TGTGCCAGCAGGACTAGCCAAGAGACCCAGTACTTC.

For the CDR3, the DNA is TGTGCCAGCAGCTTTCTTAGGGGCGCGGGAGAGACCCAGTACTTC. Translation gives CASSFLRGAGETQYF. This chain joins TRBV5-4 and TRBJ2-5; either TRBD1 or TRBD2 may fit D (5 bases each). CDR3 size: 15 residues. V lost 2 bases to trimming and J lost 4 bases, with 15 bases between them. Germline CDR1 SGHNT, CDR2 YYREEE (reference sequence). The entire variable domain, with the rest obtained from reference TRBV5-4 and TRBJ2-5, is as follows: ETGVTQSPTHLIKTRGQQVTLRCSSQSGHNTVSWYQQALGQGPQFIFQYYREEENGRGNFPPRFSGLQFPNYSSELNVNALELDDSALYLCASSFLRGAGETQYFGPGTRLLVL.

The J gene is TRBJ1-2, the V gene TRBV4-1; D possibly corresponds to TRBD1 (5 bases). The CDR3 sequence is 15 residues long. Per the germline V gene, CDR1 is MGHRA and CDR2 is YSYEKL. Trimming cost V 4 bases and J 6 bases, with 18 bases left between them. The CDR3 coding sequence is TGCGCCAGCAGCCCCCGCCGAGGAGGGGCGAATGGCTACACCTTC. Amino acid sequence: CASSPRRGGANGYTF.

The chain couples TRBV12-5 to TRBJ2-1; the D gene could be TRBD1 or TRBD2 (5 bases each). This CDR3 has 18 residues. Germline V gene data show CDR1 as LGHNT and CDR2 as FRNRAP. V was cut by 2 bases and J by 0 bases, with 17 bases left in between. CDR3 bases: TGTGCTAGTGGTTTGCAATTTGGGACGACGAGCTCCTACAATGAGCAGTTCTTC. Translated: CASGLQFGTTSSYNEQFF.

This chain links TRBV16 with TRBJ2-2, with D tentatively TRBD1 (5 bases). There are 15 residues in the CDR3. In germline, CDR1 is KGHSY, CDR2 FQNENV. Trimming left V 1 base short and J 3 bases short, with 9 bases between. The CDR3 DNA reads as TGTGCCAGCAGCCAATTAAGGGGTGACACCGGGGAGCTGTTTTTT. Translated: CASSQLRGDTGELFF.

The rearrangement links TRBV2 to TRBJ1-5, with D perhaps matching TRBD1 (5 bases). V was shortened by 5 bases and J by 3 bases, with 11 bases between the two germline ends. The CDR3 spans 14 residues. Germline V gives CDR1 SNHLY, CDR2 FYNNEI. The CDR3 here is CASSRDGLNQPQHF. The CDR3 DNA sequence: TGTGCCAGCAGTCGGGACGGACTCAATCAGCCCCAGCATTTT.

The V call is TRBV2, the J call TRBJ1-1; D is ambiguous. Trimming removed 4 bases from V and 5 bases from J, with 14 bases in between. The germline CDR1 and CDR2 sequences are SNHLY and FYNNEI. The CDR3 contains 14 residues. The CDR3 reads CASSAYKGGTEAFF. The DNA for the CDR3 is TGTGCCAGCAGTGCCTACAAGGGAGGGACTGAAGCTTTCTTT.